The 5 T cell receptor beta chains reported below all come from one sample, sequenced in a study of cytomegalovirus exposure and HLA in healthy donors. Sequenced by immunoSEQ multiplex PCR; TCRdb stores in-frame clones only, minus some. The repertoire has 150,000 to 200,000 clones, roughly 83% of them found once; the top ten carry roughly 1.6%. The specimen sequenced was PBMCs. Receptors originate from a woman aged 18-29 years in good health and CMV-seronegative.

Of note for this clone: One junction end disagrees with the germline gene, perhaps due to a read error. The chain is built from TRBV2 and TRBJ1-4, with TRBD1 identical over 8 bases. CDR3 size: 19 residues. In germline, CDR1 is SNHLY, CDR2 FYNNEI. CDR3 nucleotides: TGTGCCAGCACTGAACGGACAGGGTTCCCTTTTACAACTAATGAAAAACTGTTTTTT. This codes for CASTERTGFPFTTNEKLFF.

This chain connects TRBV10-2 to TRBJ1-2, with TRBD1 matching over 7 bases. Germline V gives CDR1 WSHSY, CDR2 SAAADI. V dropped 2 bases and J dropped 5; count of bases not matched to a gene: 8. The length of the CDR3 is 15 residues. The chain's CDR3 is CASSEIQGVGYGYTF. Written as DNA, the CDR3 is TGCGCCAGCAGTGAGATCCAGGGGGTTGGGTATGGCTACACCTTC.

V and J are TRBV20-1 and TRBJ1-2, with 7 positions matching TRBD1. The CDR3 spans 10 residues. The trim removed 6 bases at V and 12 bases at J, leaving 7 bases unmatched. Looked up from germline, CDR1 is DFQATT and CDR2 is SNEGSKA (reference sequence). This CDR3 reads CSARTGSDTF. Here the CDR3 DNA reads TGCAGTGCCAGGACAGGATCTGACACCTTC.

CDR3: CASSPGQIKGRGQTGELFF. CDR3 bases: TGCGCCAGCAGCCCGGGCCAAATTAAGGGCAGGGGGCAGACCGGGGAGCTGTTTTTT. V gene TRBV5-1 combines with J gene TRBJ2-2; the match to TRBD1 covers 8 bases. The germline V gene encodes CDR1 SGHRS and CDR2 YFSETQ. Germline trimming cut 4 bases from V and 5 bases from J; bases unmatched to any gene: 19. CDR3 size: 19 residues.

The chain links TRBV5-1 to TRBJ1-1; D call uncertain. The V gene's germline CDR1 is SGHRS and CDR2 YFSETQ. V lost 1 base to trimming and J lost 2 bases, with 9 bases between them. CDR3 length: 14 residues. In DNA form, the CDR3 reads TGCGCCAGCAGCTTGCCACAGCCTAACACTGAAGCTTTCTTT. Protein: CASSLPQPNTEAFF.